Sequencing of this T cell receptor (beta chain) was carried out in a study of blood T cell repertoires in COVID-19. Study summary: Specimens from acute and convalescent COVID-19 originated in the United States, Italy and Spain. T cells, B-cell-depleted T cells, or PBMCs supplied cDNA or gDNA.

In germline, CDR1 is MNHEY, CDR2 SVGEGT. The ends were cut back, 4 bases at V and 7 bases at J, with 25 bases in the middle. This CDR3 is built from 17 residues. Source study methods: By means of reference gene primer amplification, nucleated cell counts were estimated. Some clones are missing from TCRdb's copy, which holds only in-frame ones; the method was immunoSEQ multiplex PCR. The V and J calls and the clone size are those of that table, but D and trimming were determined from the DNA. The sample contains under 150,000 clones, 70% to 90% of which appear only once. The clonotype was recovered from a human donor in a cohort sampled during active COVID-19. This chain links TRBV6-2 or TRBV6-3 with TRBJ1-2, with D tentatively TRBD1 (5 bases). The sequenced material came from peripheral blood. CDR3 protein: CASSSPLARAGRVGYTF. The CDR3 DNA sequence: TGTGCCAGCAGTTCCCCTCTCGCCCGCGCGGGGCGAGTTGGCTACACCTTC.